This is a list of T cell receptor beta chains from one sample in a study of identical twins. Each CDR3 protein gets one entry after TCRdb re-called the 5' RACE reads with MiXCR. This table holds 570,000 or so distinct CDR3 sequences, 9.6% found once. A further study also used this sample, focusing on yellow fever vaccine responses in identical twins.

Specimen: PBMCs. Source of these receptors: a woman aged 18-29 years in good health. Each CDR3 is given with its conserved first and last residue. A D gene is named only where the DNA matches it firmly. Size values are once, few and many counts, or a class for expanded clones, and some rows have none.

d_call j_call v_call clone_size cdr3_nt cdr3_aa
TRBD1 TRBJ2-7 TRBV7-9 few TGTGCCAGCAGCAGATTGACAGGGCATAACGAGCAGTACTTC CASSRLTGHNEQYF
- TRBJ1-5 TRBV20-1 - TGCAGTGCAAAAGCCGGAGATAGCAATCAGCCCCAGCATTTT CSAKAGDSNQPQHF
- TRBJ2-1 TRBV6-2/TRBV6-3 many TGTGCCAGCAGTTACCCGGGAGTGATGAATGAGCAGTTCTTC CASSYPGVMNEQFF
TRBD2 TRBJ2-3 TRBV10-1 many TGCGCCAGCAGTGAGTGGCTAGCGGGAGATCGCGATACGCAGTATTTT CASSEWLAGDRDTQYF
- TRBJ1-1 TRBV15 - TGTGCCACCGGGACACCGCGGGAAGCTTTCTTT CATGTPREAFF
TRBD1 TRBJ2-7 TRBV6-6 few TGTGCCAGCAGTTCAGGGGGCTTGGGGGAGCAGTACTTC CASSSGGLGEQYF
- TRBJ2-3 TRBV5-1 many TGCGCCAGCAGCCCCGGACCCATCCCCACAGATACGCAGTATTTT CASSPGPIPTDTQYF
TRBD2 TRBJ2-1 TRBV7-6 - TGTGCCAGCAGCCGAAACCGGGGGGATCACAATGAGCAGTTCTTC CASSRNRGDHNEQFF
- TRBJ1-1 TRBV20-1 many TGCAGTGCTTCTCGAGGGGACACTGAAGCTTTCTTT CSASRGDTEAFF
- TRBJ2-1 TRBV3-1 - TGTGCCAGCAGCCAAGGATTTCCTGCCACTAGCTCCTACAATGAGCAGTTCTTC CASSQGFPATSSYNEQFF
- TRBJ1-3 TRBV18 - TGTGCCAGCTCACCACCGGGTAGCTCTGGAAACACCATATATTTT CASSPPGSSGNTIYF
- TRBJ2-1 TRBV5-1 many TGCGCCAGCAGCTCCCCCCGCGGAGATTCCAATGAGCAGTTCTTC CASSSPRGDSNEQFF
TRBD2 TRBJ2-2 TRBV20-1 few TGCAGTGCTAGAGATGTGGTCGGACTAGCCGGCACCGGGGAGCTGTTTTTT CSARDVVGLAGTGELFF
TRBD2 TRBJ2-1 TRBV12-3/TRBV12-4 many TGTGCCAGCAGGAAACTAGCGGGAGGGGGCCATGAGCAGTTCTTC CASRKLAGGGHEQFF
TRBD2 TRBJ2-3 TRBV2 - TGTGCCATCAGTTTAATGCTAGCGGGGGGATCTAGCACAGATACGCAGTATTTT CAISLMLAGGSSTDTQYF
- TRBJ1-6 TRBV28 - TGTGCCAGCAGTTTAAGCGGAATAAATTCACCCCTCCACTTT CASSLSGINSPLHF
TRBD1 TRBJ1-2 TRBV12-3/TRBV12-4 many TGTGCCAGCAGTTTTTCCAGGGGGGAGGGCTACACCTTC CASSFSRGEGYTF
- TRBJ2-7 TRBV12-3/TRBV12-4 many TGTGCCAGCAGTTTGTTCAACAGCCCCTACGAGCAGTACTTC CASSLFNSPYEQYF
- TRBJ2-1 TRBV5-1 many TGCGCCAGCAGTCTGATGGATGAGCAGTTCTTC CASSLMDEQFF
- TRBJ1-1 TRBV11-2 few TGTGCCAGCAGTCTTCACGGATCGTACACTGAAGCTTTCTTT CASSLHGSYTEAFF
- TRBJ2-5 TRBV6-5 - TGTGCCAGCAGTTACGATGGGAGGGGGCGAGAGACCCAGTACTTC CASSYDGRGRETQYF
- TRBJ1-5 TRBV18 many TGTGCCAGCTCACGGTGGAAGGATCAGCCCCAGCATTTT CASSRWKDQPQHF
TRBD2 TRBJ2-1 TRBV10-3 many TGTGCCATCGCCGCCGGGACTAGCCATTACAATGAGCAGTTCTTC CAIAAGTSHYNEQFF
- TRBJ2-3 TRBV4-2 few TGTGCCAGCAGCCACAGACCCGACGGCACAGATACGCAGTATTTT CASSHRPDGTDTQYF
TRBD2 TRBJ2-1 TRBV11-2 few TGTGCCAGCAGCTTAGTAGGTTCGGGACTAGCGTTCTATGAGCAGTTCTTC CASSLVGSGLAFYEQFF
TRBD2 TRBJ2-1 TRBV4-3 - TGCGCCAGCAGCCAAGAGACAGGACTAGCGCTATTCAATGAGCAGTTCTTC CASSQETGLALFNEQFF
- TRBJ1-6 TRBV12-3/TRBV12-4 many TGTGCCAGCAGTTTAGGACAGACAAATTCACCCCTCCACTTT CASSLGQTNSPLHF
TRBD1 TRBJ2-2 TRBV25-1 many TGTGCCAGCACCGGGACAGGACCCACCGGGGAGCTGTTTTTT CASTGTGPTGELFF
TRBD2 TRBJ2-3 TRBV6-2/TRBV6-3 many TGTGCCAGCAGGCAAAGCGGACTAGCGAGGGCAGATACGCAGTATTTT CASRQSGLARADTQYF
TRBD1 TRBJ2-1 TRBV24-1 few TGTGCCACCAGTGATTTTCGACAGGGAGTCTACAATGAGCAGTTCTTC CATSDFRQGVYNEQFF
- TRBJ1-1 TRBV7-6 many TGTGCCAGCAGCTTAATGCCAGGCCAAAACACTGAAGCTTTCTTT CASSLMPGQNTEAFF
TRBD2 TRBJ2-3 TRBV5-1 many TGCGCCAGCAGCTTGCCGTCGAACCCTAGCGGGGATTATGCGAGTACGCAGTATTTT CASSLPSNPSGDYASTQYF
- TRBJ2-1 TRBV20-1 few TGCAGTGCTAAGAGAGACCGGAGAGATGAGCAGTTCTTC CSAKRDRRDEQFF
TRBD1 TRBJ1-1 TRBV6-1 many TGTGCCAGCAGACAACGACAGACAGGGTCCACTGAAGCTTTCTTT CASRQRQTGSTEAFF
- TRBJ2-5 TRBV6-1 - TGTGCCAGCAGTCCCCGGGCACTACAAGAGACCCAGTACTTC CASSPRALQETQYF
- TRBJ2-7 TRBV12-3/TRBV12-4 many TGTGCCAGTAAAGGCCGAGCCGAGCAGTACTTC CASKGRAEQYF
- TRBJ2-4 TRBV6-5 few TGTGCCAGCAGTTCCTTCCCCACCGTGGAGGCCAAAAACATTCAGTACTTC CASSSFPTVEAKNIQYF
- TRBJ1-1 TRBV6-1 many TGTGCCAGCACCCGGCGGAACACTGAAGCTTTCTTT CASTRRNTEAFF
- TRBJ2-3 TRBV7-7 few TGTGCTAGCAGCTTAGCCACCGAACGTCCGCAGTATTTT CASSLATERPQYF
TRBD1 TRBJ2-2 TRBV28 - TGTGCCAGCACCCACGGGGACAGCCGGACCGGGGAGCTGTTTTTT CASTHGDSRTGELFF
- TRBJ1-5 TRBV7-2 many TGTGCCAGCAGCCAAGACGGCAGGGTCAATCAGCCCCAGCATTTT CASSQDGRVNQPQHF
TRBD1 TRBJ2-4 TRBV6-2/TRBV6-3 few TGTGCCAGCAGTTCCCGGTTGGACAGGGTTCAGTACTTC CASSSRLDRVQYF
- TRBJ2-2 TRBV7-2 - TGTGCCAGCAGCCCGCGGCGAAGCGGGGAGCTGTTTTTT CASSPRRSGELFF
TRBD2 TRBJ2-2 TRBV28 few TGTGCCAGCAAACGCGAGGACCTAGCGGGGGTGGGGGAGCTGTTTTTT CASKREDLAGVGELFF
TRBD2 TRBJ2-3 TRBV7-2 many TGTGCCAGCAGCTTCAGCGGGAGGGATAGCACAGATACGCAGTATTTT CASSFSGRDSTDTQYF
TRBD1 TRBJ2-2 TRBV27 - TGTGCCAGCAGTTTATCGACCGTGGACAGGGATACCACCGGGGAGCTGTTTTTT CASSLSTVDRDTTGELFF
- TRBJ2-7 TRBV5-6 - TGTGCCAGCAGCTTTCGGATTGACGAGCAGTACTTC CASSFRIDEQYF
- TRBJ2-1 TRBV20-1 - TGCAGTGCAATAGAGTCGGCGGGGAAGGGCGATGAGCAGTTCTTC CSAIESAGKGDEQFF
- TRBJ2-5 TRBV5-6 few TGTGCCAGCAGCATGGGAGCGAGTGGGGCCGAGACCCAGTACTTC CASSMGASGAETQYF
TRBD1 TRBJ2-7 TRBV20-1 - TGCAGTGCTTCGGGACAGGGGGCGATCGCCTACGAGCAGTACTTC CSASGQGAIAYEQYF
- TRBJ2-7 TRBV6-1 few TGTGCCAGCAGTAAAACGGACATGTCGTACGAGCAGTACTTC CASSKTDMSYEQYF
TRBD2 TRBJ2-2 TRBV27 - TGTGCCAGCAGTTTTTCGGGAGGGCCCGGGGAGCTGTTTTTT CASSFSGGPGELFF
TRBD1 TRBJ1-1 TRBV6-6 few TGTGCCAGCGAAGGACAGGGACCCGCTTTCTTT CASEGQGPAFF
- TRBJ2-7 TRBV4-1 many TGCGCCAGCAGCCAGCTTCCAGGGAAGACCTACGAGCAGTACTTC CASSQLPGKTYEQYF
- TRBJ1-4 TRBV6-5 many TGTGCCAGCAGTTACTGGGACCCCCGGGGTGCTAATGAAAAACTGTTTTTT CASSYWDPRGANEKLFF
TRBD2 TRBJ2-5 TRBV12-3/TRBV12-4 many TGTGCCAGCAGTTTAGGGTGGCGGGAGAGAGAGACCCAGTACTTC CASSLGWRERETQYF
TRBD1 TRBJ2-7 TRBV10-3 - TGTGCCATCAGGGACCACCGGACAGGGAACTACGAGCAGTACTTC CAIRDHRTGNYEQYF
- TRBJ1-2 TRBV20-1 many TGCAGTGCAATCCCGACGGAATCTAACTATGGCTACACCTTC CSAIPTESNYGYTF
TRBD2 TRBJ2-7 TRBV7-9 - TGTGCCAGCAGCTCATGGGGGACTAGCGGTACCTACGAGCAGTACTTC CASSSWGTSGTYEQYF
TRBD2 TRBJ2-1 TRBV10-3 many TGTGCCATCAGTGCGGCTAGCGGGGGTTACAATGAGCAGTTCTTC CAISAASGGYNEQFF